A selection of T cell receptor beta chains follows, all from one sample in a study of CD8+ T cells in alopecia areata. TCRdb keeps only in-frame clones here, not all; method: immunoSEQ multiplex PCR. Of 98,000 or so clones listed, 50% to 70% are singletons. Sample: NKG2D-low CD8+ T cells sorted from blood. These receptors all come from a human donor with alopecia areata. Both conserved end residues are part of each CDR3. Each record gives: D gene, clone size, V gene, J gene, CDR3 protein, CDR3 DNA. The D gene is left open where the match is weak. Only part of the rows carry a size: once, few, many, or a class if the clone is expanded.

NA	few	TRBV7-9	TRBJ2-1	CASSFSGLYNEQFF	TGTGCCAGCAGCTTTAGCGGCCTTTACAATGAGCAGTTCTTC
TRBD2	NA	TRBV2	TRBJ2-1	CASSEGLASSYNEQFF	TGTGCCAGCAGTGAGGGACTAGCCAGCTCCTACAATGAGCAGTTCTTC
NA	NA	TRBV28	TRBJ1-5	CASTGGSNQPQHF	TGTGCCAGCACGGGGGGGAGCAATCAGCCCCAGCATTTT
NA	NA	TRBV7-9	TRBJ2-7	CASSLGGASYEQYF	TGTGCCAGCAGCTTAGGCGGGGCCTCCTACGAGCAGTACTTC
NA	NA	TRBV11-3	TRBJ2-3	CASSLVGGERDTQYF	TGTGCCAGCAGCTTAGTCGGCGGGGAGCGGGATACGCAGTATTTT
NA	NA	TRBV29-1	TRBJ2-3	CSTTAGQGEDVDTQYF	TGCAGCACCACTGCGGGGCAGGGAGAGGACGTGGATACGCAGTATTTT
NA	NA	TRBV30	TRBJ2-7	CAWSFGGTFYEQYF	TGTGCCTGGAGTTTCGGCGGCACATTTTACGAGCAGTACTTC
NA	NA	TRBV7-9	TRBJ2-7	CASSHPAESSYEQYF	TGTGCCAGCAGCCACCCGGCCGAGAGCTCCTACGAGCAGTACTTC
NA	NA	TRBV5-6	TRBJ2-7	CASSFGTAYEQYF	TGTGCCAGCAGCTTCGGGACGGCCTACGAGCAGTACTTC
NA	NA	TRBV6-5	TRBJ2-7	CASSYSAQSYEQYF	TGTGCCAGCAGTTACTCGGCCCAGTCCTACGAGCAGTACTTC
NA	NA	TRBV19	TRBJ1-2	CATQLTGYTF	TGTGCCACCCAACTTACTGGCTACACCTTC
NA	NA	TRBV7-9	TRBJ2-7	CASSRSMGGYEQYF	TGTGCCAGCAGCCGCAGTATGGGGGGCTACGAGCAGTACTTC
TRBD2	NA	TRBV28	TRBJ2-1	CASSLDVGLAGTYSYNEQFF	TGTGCCAGCAGTTTAGATGTGGGACTAGCGGGCACTTACTCCTACAATGAGCAGTTCTTC
NA	few	TRBV9	TRBJ2-6	CASSVGRLSGANVLTF	TGTGCCAGCAGCGTGGGACGCCTCTCTGGGGCCAACGTCCTGACTTTC
NA	NA	TRBV7-6	TRBJ2-3	CASSPDFQDTQYF	TGTGCCAGCAGCCCGGACTTCCAAGATACGCAGTATTTT
NA	NA	TRBV27	TRBJ1-2	CASSLFAGNNYGYTF	TGTGCCAGCAGTTTATTCGCAGGGAATAACTATGGCTACACCTTC
NA	once	TRBV28	TRBJ1-1	CATSGVGAFF	TGTGCCACCTCTGGGGTAGGAGCTTTCTTT
NA	NA	TRBV6-5	TRBJ2-1	CASSPEVLVDEQFF	TGTGCCAGCAGCCCGGAGGTCCTTGTCGATGAGCAGTTCTTC
TRBD1	few	TRBV27	TRBJ2-5	CASSDRVERETQYF	TGTGCCAGCAGTGACAGGGTCGAACGAGAGACCCAGTACTTC
NA	NA	TRBV25-1	TRBJ2-5	CASSPPGMGETQYF	TGTGCCAGCTCCCCCCCGGGGATGGGCGAGACCCAGTACTTC
NA	NA	TRBV9	TRBJ2-3	CASSVETGASTDTQYF	TGTGCCAGCAGCGTAGAGACGGGAGCTAGCACAGATACGCAGTATTTT
TRBD2	NA	TRBV18	TRBJ2-7	CASSLTGTSGSIDEQYF	TGTGCCAGCTCACTGACCGGGACTAGCGGGAGTATAGACGAGCAGTACTTC
NA	few	TRBV7-9	TRBJ2-5	CASSPPGEETQYF	TGTGCCAGCAGCCCCCCGGGGGAAGAGACCCAGTACTTC
NA	few	TRBV7-6	TRBJ1-1	CASSFRSGATEAFF	TGTGCCAGCAGCTTCCGTTCAGGAGCTACTGAAGCTTTCTTT
TRBD2	NA	TRBV29-1	TRBJ2-2	CSSRGREGQDTGELFF	TGCAGCTCTAGGGGGCGGGAGGGCCAGGACACCGGGGAGCTGTTTTTT
NA	NA	TRBV5-5	TRBJ1-5	CASSLEGGLNQPQHF	TGTGCCAGCAGCTTGGAGGGCGGCCTAAATCAGCCCCAGCATTTT
TRBD1	NA	TRBV28	TRBJ1-2	CASTDVGTGSYGYTF	TGTGCCAGCACCGACGTAGGGACAGGTTCCTATGGCTACACCTTC
NA	few	TRBV5-4	TRBJ1-3	CASSKTQGSGNTIYF	TGTGCCAGCAGCAAGACCCAGGGCTCTGGAAACACCATATATTTT
TRBD2	NA	TRBV27	TRBJ2-7	CASSLSLAALYEQYF	TGTGCCAGCAGTTTATCCCTAGCGGCCCTCTACGAGCAGTACTTC
TRBD2	NA	TRBV5-1	TRBJ2-1	CASSLEPSGSLNNEQFF	TGCGCCAGCAGCTTGGAGCCTAGCGGGAGTCTAAACAATGAGCAGTTCTTC
NA	NA	TRBV9	TRBJ2-7	CASSATTGAYYEQYF	TGTGCCAGCAGCGCAACTACCGGGGCATATTACGAGCAGTACTTC
NA	NA	TRBV27	TRBJ1-5	CASSLSVRVRQPQHF	TGTGCCAGCAGCTTATCGGTCAGGGTCCGGCAGCCCCAGCATTTT
NA	NA	TRBV4-1	TRBJ2-7	CASSQDPPGSYEQYF	TGCGCCAGCAGCCAAGATCCGCCAGGGTCCTACGAGCAGTACTTC
TRBD2	many	TRBV6-4	TRBJ2-2	CASSDLAGANTGELFF	TGTGCCAGCAGTGACTTAGCGGGGGCGAACACCGGGGAGCTGTTTTTT
NA	NA	TRBV29-1	TRBJ1-2	CSVVKGSEAYGYTF	TGCAGCGTTGTCAAGGGCAGCGAGGCCTATGGCTACACCTTC
TRBD2	NA	TRBV7-9	TRBJ2-7	CASSDWGGSVSYEQYF	TGTGCCAGCAGCGACTGGGGCGGGAGTGTCTCCTACGAGCAGTACTTC
NA	NA	TRBV28	TRBJ2-3	CASSPVADTQYF	TGTGCCAGCAGCCCTGTGGCAGATACGCAGTATTTT
NA	NA	TRBV19	TRBJ2-7	CASSIGDISYEQYF	TGTGCCAGTAGTATAGGTGACATCTCCTACGAGCAGTACTTC
NA	NA	TRBV7-8	TRBJ2-3	CASSSLRADTQYF	TGTGCCAGCAGCTCACTCCGGGCAGATACGCAGTATTTT
NA	NA	TRBV6-1	TRBJ1-2	CASSHTPNYGYTF	TGTGCCAGCAGTCACACACCTAACTATGGCTACACCTTC
NA	NA	TRBV7-2	TRBJ2-7	CASSLVTGNEQYF	TGTGCCAGCAGCCTAGTTACGGGAAACGAGCAGTACTTC
TRBD1	NA	TRBV28	TRBJ1-5	CATGPGGLEPQHF	TGTGCCACCGGGCCAGGGGGGTTGGAGCCCCAGCATTTT
NA	NA	TRBV25-1	TRBJ2-5	CASSDEAETQYF	TGTGCCAGCAGTGATGAAGCGGAGACCCAGTACTTC
TRBD1	few	TRBV6-5	TRBJ2-7	CASSNRDRGHYEQYF	TGTGCCAGCAGTAACCGGGACAGGGGGCACTACGAGCAGTACTTC
NA	few	TRBV27	TRBJ2-1	CASSLGGGLYNEQFF	TGTGCCAGCAGTTTAGGTGGGGGCCTCTACAATGAGCAGTTCTTC
NA	few	TRBV21-1	TRBJ1-1	CATTGGSEAFF	TGTGCCACAACAGGGGGCTCTGAAGCTTTCTTT
TRBD1	NA	TRBV11-2	TRBJ2-7	CASSSGTGSLWQYF	TGTGCCAGCAGCTCCGGGACAGGGTCTCTCTGGCAGTACTTC
TRBD2	NA	TRBV7-9	TRBJ2-7	CASSLGLAGGSEQYF	TGTGCCAGCAGCTTAGGACTAGCGGGAGGCTCCGAGCAGTACTTC
NA	NA	TRBV10-2	TRBJ1-1	CASNRGQLYTEAFF	TGCGCCAGCAACCGCGGACAGTTATACACTGAAGCTTTCTTT
NA	once	TRBV27	TRBJ2-5	CASSSTGLQETQYF	TGTGCCAGCAGTAGCACCGGGCTCCAAGAGACCCAGTACTTC
TRBD2	NA	TRBV29-1	TRBJ2-1	CSVLTSGSVYEQFF	TGCAGCGTCCTTACTAGCGGGAGCGTGTATGAGCAGTTCTTC
NA	NA	TRBV23-1	TRBJ2-5	CASSQPGGQQETQYF	TGCGCCAGCAGTCAACCCGGAGGGCAGCAAGAGACCCAGTACTTC
NA	NA	TRBV28	TRBJ2-5	CASSLAGLETQYF	TGTGCCAGCAGTTTGGCGGGGTTGGAGACCCAGTACTTC
TRBD2	few	TRBV29-1	TRBJ2-2	CSVEGGAGELFF	TGCAGCGTTGAGGGGGGGGCCGGGGAGCTGTTTTTT